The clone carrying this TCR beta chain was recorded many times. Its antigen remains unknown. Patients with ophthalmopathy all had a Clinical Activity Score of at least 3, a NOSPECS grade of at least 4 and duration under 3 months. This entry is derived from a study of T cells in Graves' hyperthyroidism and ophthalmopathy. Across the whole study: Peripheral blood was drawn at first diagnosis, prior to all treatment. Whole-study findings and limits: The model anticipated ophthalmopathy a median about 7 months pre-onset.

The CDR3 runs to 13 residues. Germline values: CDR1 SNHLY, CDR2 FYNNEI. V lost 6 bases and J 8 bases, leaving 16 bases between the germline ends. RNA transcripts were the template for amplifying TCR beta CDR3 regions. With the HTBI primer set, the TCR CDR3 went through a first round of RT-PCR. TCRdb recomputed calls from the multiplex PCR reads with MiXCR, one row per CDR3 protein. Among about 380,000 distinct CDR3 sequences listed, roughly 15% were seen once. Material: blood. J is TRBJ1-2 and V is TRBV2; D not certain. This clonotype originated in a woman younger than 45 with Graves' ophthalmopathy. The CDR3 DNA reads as TGTGCCAGCAGCCCCAGGTACAGCGACGGCTACACCTTC. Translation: CASSPRYSDGYTF.